These 22 T cell receptor beta chains came from one sample sequenced in a study of blood T cell repertoires in COVID-19. The table came from immunoSEQ multiplex PCR; TCRdb's copy has only in-frame clones and leaves some out. The sample records about 400,000 clones, approximately 89% being singletons. The specimen was PBMCs or T cells enriched from blood (not recorded which). The receptor set was obtained from a woman aged 25 to 45 who had recovered from COVID-19.

The CDR3 loop is CASSLDQGSYEQYF. CDR3 in DNA: TGTGCCAGCAGCTTAGATCAGGGGTCCTACGAGCAGTACTTC. This chain connects TRBV7-2 to TRBJ2-7, with a possible D match to TRBD1 (6 bases). The CDR3 is made up of 14 amino acids. From germline, CDR1 is SGHTA and CDR2 FQGNSA. Trimming removed 1 base at V and 1 base at J, with 8 bases between.

The chain employs TRBV19 and TRBJ2-3; TRBD2 aligns across 11 bases. The CDR3 sequence is 15 residues long. With 8 bases clipped from V and 0 bases from J, the junction kept 4 bases outside the gene matches. Germline CDR1 LNHDA, CDR2 SQIVND (reference sequence). The CDR3 region has the DNA TGTGCCAGTGCAACTAGCGGGGGAAGCACAGATACGCAGTATTTT. This sequence encodes CASATSGGSTDTQYF.

The gene calls are TRBV18 and TRBJ1-6; 7 nucleotides align to TRBD1. CDR3 length equals 14 residues. CDR1 is KGHSH and CDR2 is LQKENI in the germline V gene. V dropped 3 bases and J dropped 7; count of bases not matched to a gene: 3. The CDR3 DNA sequence: TGTGCCAGCTCACCGGGACAGCTAAATTCACCCCTCCACTTT. Translating gives CASSPGQLNSPLHF.

The chain is built from TRBV30 and TRBJ1-3; the D gene is possibly TRBD1 (5 bases). Germline CDR1 and CDR2: GTSNPN and SVGIG (reference sequence). The V end was cut by 4 bases, the J end by 0 bases, with 10 bases between. The CDR3 is made up of 14 amino acids. The CDR3 bases are TGTGCCTGGAACCCAGACAGCTCTGGAAACACCATATATTTT. Protein: CAWNPDSSGNTIYF.

The chain carries TRBV12-3 or TRBV12-4 and TRBJ2-1; tentative D call: TRBD1 (6 bases). The length of the CDR3 is 12 residues. V was trimmed by 9 bases and J by 2 bases, leaving 8 bases between them. The CDR3 DNA is TGTGCCAGTCGGGACACCTACAATGAGCAGTTCTTC. This encodes CASRDTYNEQFF.

This clone appeared once. This chain links TRBV6-6 with TRBJ2-7; 8 positions agree with TRBD2. Trimming removed 2 bases from V and 5 bases from J; junction bases left unmatched: 8. CDR3 length: 15 amino acids. The germline V gene encodes CDR1 MNHNY and CDR2 SVGAGI (reference sequence). As DNA, the CDR3 is TGTGCCAGCAGTTACCCACCGGGAGGGCTCCACGAGCAGTACTTC. Translated, it gives CASSYPPGGLHEQYF.

The chain joins TRBV6-5 to TRBJ1-2, with TRBD1 matching 7 bases. The CDR3 has 12 residues. Germline V gives CDR1 MNHEY, CDR2 SVGAGI. V dropped 5 bases and J dropped 7; count of bases not matched to a gene: 4. In DNA form, the CDR3 reads TGTGCCAGCAGTAAGGGGGCTGGTGGCTACACCTTC. It specifies CASSKGAGGYTF.

The J gene is TRBJ1-5, the V gene TRBV28; 8 bases are shared with TRBD1. The trim removed 5 bases at V and 5 bases at J, leaving 11 bases unmatched. The CDR3 loop spans 16 amino acids. CDR1 is MDHEN and CDR2 is SYDVKM in the germline V gene. CDR3 in amino acids: CASSRLDRVRDQPQHF. The CDR3 bases are TGTGCCAGCAGTCGACTGGACAGGGTAAGAGATCAGCCCCAGCATTTT.

CDR3 in amino acids: CASSFRTGTEAFF. The DNA for the CDR3 is TGTGCCAGCAGCTTCAGGACTGGCACTGAAGCTTTCTTT. This chain links TRBV7-9 with TRBJ1-1; D gene ambiguous. Trimming cost V 3 bases and J 4 bases, with 9 bases left between them. The CDR3 loop spans 13 amino acids. From germline, CDR1 is SEHNR and CDR2 FQNEAQ (reference sequence).

The chain uses TRBV28 and TRBJ1-2; D remains ambiguous. Looked up from germline, CDR1 is MDHEN and CDR2 is SYDVKM. This CDR3 region has 13 residues. Trimming took 5 bases from V and 4 from J, leaving 11 bases between them. CDR3 loop: CASSGAGFYGYTF. In DNA, the CDR3 is TGTGCCAGCAGTGGCGCGGGATTCTATGGCTACACCTTC.

The V and J genes are TRBV7-8 and TRBJ2-7, with 11 bases that match TRBD2. Germline CDR1 and CDR2: SGHVS and FQNEAQ. The CDR3 spans 16 residues. V gave up 6 bases and J gave up 3 bases; unmatched junction bases: 10. The CDR3 sequence: CASREVGTSGFYEQYF. DNA for the CDR3: TGTGCCAGCAGAGAGGTCGGGACTAGCGGTTTCTACGAGCAGTACTTC.

The gene calls are TRBV12-3 or TRBV12-4 and TRBJ1-2; D not certain. Trimming pared 3 bases from V and 8 bases from J, leaving 10 bases between. There are 12 residues in the CDR3. The CDR3 sequence is CASSFQAKGYTF. CDR3 nucleotide sequence: TGTGCCAGCAGTTTCCAGGCTAAGGGCTACACCTTC.

The CDR3, as DNA: TGCGCCAGCAGCTTTACCAGCGAGGGGACCCAGTACTTC. It encodes CASSFTSEGTQYF. V is TRBV5-1 and J is TRBJ2-5; TRBD2 is a possible D gene (5 bases). CDR3 length equals 13 residues. V lost 2 bases to trimming and J lost 7 bases, with 12 bases between them. Germline lookup yields CDR1 SGHRS and CDR2 YFSETQ.

This clone has just one count. V gene TRBV6-1 combines with J gene TRBJ1-2; maybe TRBD1 (5 bases). CDR1 is MNHNS, CDR2 SASEGT, per germline. This CDR3 contains 12 residues. The V end lost 3 bases, the J end lost 8 bases, and 10 bases lay between the germline ends. The CDR3 DNA is TGTGCCAGCAGTGAGTCAGGGCTCGGCTACACCTTC. It codes for CASSESGLGYTF.

The chain is built from TRBV12-3 or TRBV12-4 and TRBJ2-1, with D perhaps matching TRBD2 (6 bases). CDR3 size: 12 residues. Trimming took off 6 bases at V and 12 bases at J, with 15 bases between the two ends. The CDR3 nucleotides are TGTGCCAGCAGCGGAGGGACGGCCGCGCAGTTCTTC. Translating it yields CASSGGTAAQFF.

On this clone: The junction departs from germline at one end; a sequencing error may be responsible. This chain joins TRBV28 and TRBJ2-2; 7 bases map to TRBD2. The CDR3 runs to 16 residues. Per the germline V gene, CDR1 is MDHEN and CDR2 is SYDVKM. The CDR3 is CARSLSLGGVTGELFF. The CDR3 nucleotides read TGTGCCCGCAGTTTATCTCTGGGGGGGGTTACCGGGGAGCTGTTTTTT.

This clone has just one count. The rearrangement joins TRBV10-3 to TRBJ2-2; 8 positions agree with TRBD1. This CDR3 has 13 amino acids. V was clipped by 8 bases and J by 3 bases; unmatched bases: 2. CDR1 ENHRY and CDR2 SYGVKD come from the germline V gene. The CDR3 nucleotides are TGTGCCATCGGACAGGGCTACACCGGGGAGCTGTTTTTT. Translation: CAIGQGYTGELFF.

The gene calls are TRBV11-2 and TRBJ2-3; 8 bases are shared with TRBD1. With 3 bases clipped from V and 2 bases from J, the junction kept 7 bases outside the gene matches. The CDR3 is 16 residues long. Germline CDR1 reads SGHAT; CDR2 reads FQNNGV. In DNA, the CDR3 is TGTGCCAGCAGCTTGAGACAGGGGCTCTTCACAGATACGCAGTATTTT. Protein product: CASSLRQGLFTDTQYF.

This chain connects TRBV24-1 to TRBJ2-3; TRBD1 matches 9 bases. CDR3 size: 14 residues. Germline V gene lookup returns CDR1 KGHDR and CDR2 SFDVKD. With 5 bases clipped from V and 1 base from J, the junction kept 0 bases outside the gene matches. CDR3 DNA sequence: TGTGCCACCAGTGGGACAGGGGGCACAGATACGCAGTATTTT. Its translation is CATSGTGGTDTQYF.

This clone was detected only once. The V and J genes are TRBV30 and TRBJ2-7; 7 bases are shared with TRBD1. The germline V gene encodes CDR1 GTSNPN and CDR2 SVGIG (reference sequence). Germline trimming cut 2 bases from V and 2 bases from J; bases unmatched to any gene: 6. The CDR3 spans 14 residues. CDR3 DNA sequence: TGTGCCTGGAGTTACGGGACAGCTACCTACGAGCAGTACTTC. Translating gives CAWSYGTATYEQYF.

This clone was found once. The chain carries TRBV30 and TRBJ1-2; D gene unclear. Germline V gene data show CDR1 as GTSNPN and CDR2 as SVGIG (reference sequence). The CDR3 is made up of 14 amino acids. V was cut by 4 bases and J by 0 bases, with 12 bases left in between. DNA of the CDR3: TGTGCCTGGACCCCGCAGCGCTCTAACTATGGCTACACCTTC. It yields the protein CAWTPQRSNYGYTF.

V is TRBV19 and J is TRBJ2-2, with TRBD1 as a possible D gene (6 bases). Between the trimmed V and J ends, which lost 3 bases and 5 bases, there was a span of 22 bases. This CDR3 has 18 amino acids. CDR1 is LNHDA, CDR2 SQIVND, per germline (reference sequence). The CDR3 reads CASSIVRGQGPGTGELFF. Here the CDR3 DNA reads TGTGCCAGTAGTATTGTGCGCGGGCAGGGGCCGGGGACCGGGGAGCTGTTTTTT.